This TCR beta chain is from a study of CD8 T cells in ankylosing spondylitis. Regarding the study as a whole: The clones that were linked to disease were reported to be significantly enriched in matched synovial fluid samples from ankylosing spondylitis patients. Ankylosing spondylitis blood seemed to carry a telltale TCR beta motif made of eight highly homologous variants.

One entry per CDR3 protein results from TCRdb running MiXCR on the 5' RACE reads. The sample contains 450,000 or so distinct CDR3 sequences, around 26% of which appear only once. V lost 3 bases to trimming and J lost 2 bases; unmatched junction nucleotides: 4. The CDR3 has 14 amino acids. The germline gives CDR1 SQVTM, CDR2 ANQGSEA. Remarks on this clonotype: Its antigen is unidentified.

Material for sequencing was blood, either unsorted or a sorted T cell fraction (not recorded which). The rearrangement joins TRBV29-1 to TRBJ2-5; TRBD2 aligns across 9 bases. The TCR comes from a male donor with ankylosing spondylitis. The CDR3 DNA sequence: TGCAGCGTTGAGGCTAGCGGGACTCAAGAGACCCAGTACTTC. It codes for CSVEASGTQETQYF.